A selection of T cell receptor beta chains follows, all from one sample in a study of T cells in localized non-small cell lung cancer. Assay: immunoSEQ multiplex PCR; the TCRdb copy retains only in-frame clones and omits some. The table has around 41,000 clones, about 85% seen once. This specimen was peripheral blood, taken before any cancer treatment. These receptors came from a woman aged 18 to 55 with stage III lung adenocarcinoma. Each CDR3 is given without its conserved first and last residue. A D gene is named only where the DNA matches it firmly.

d_call j_call v_call cdr3_aa
. TRBJ2-1 TRBV7-9 ASNLVGVPYNEQF
. TRBJ2-3 TRBV5-6 ASSFWGTSIDTQY
. TRBJ1-6 TRBV6-1 ASTDGGGSSPLH
. TRBJ2-3 TRBV6-5 ASSPGTDTQY
. TRBJ2-2 TRBV5-4 ASSSHRNTGELF
. TRBJ1-1 TRBV21-1 ASSRNGTEAF
TRBD2 TRBJ2-7 TRBV19 ASSTGGYEQY
TRBD2 TRBJ2-3 TRBV5-6 ASSLPAGGFSDTQY
. TRBJ1-1 TRBV14 ASSQDRTSGGAF
. TRBJ1-2 TRBV9 ASSLDGGARGYT
. TRBJ1-3 TRBV5-5 ASSLAGGNTIY
. TRBJ1-1 TRBV19 ASSLGGRTEAF
TRBD2 TRBJ2-3 TRBV4-1 ASSQLFLGLAGDTDTQY
. TRBJ2-1 TRBV5-1 ASSLAFEGNEQF
. TRBJ2-3 TRBV7-2 ASSLAGGLDTQY
TRBD1 TRBJ1-4 TRBV7-9 ASRKDREANEKLF
. TRBJ1-3 TRBV7-6 ASSLVGGSLGNTIY
. TRBJ1-6 TRBV5-1 ASSIIPGAVNSPLH
. TRBJ1-1 TRBV18 ASSDTANTEAF
. TRBJ2-5 TRBV11-3 ASSPKVDRNQETQY
TRBD1 TRBJ1-6 TRBV19 ASRGQGRNSPLH
TRBD1 TRBJ1-2 TRBV7-3 ASSLTGEGYGYT
. TRBJ2-5 TRBV7-9 ASTPASVGETQY
TRBD1 TRBJ1-2 TRBV19 ASTRGGDANYGYT
. TRBJ1-1 TRBV10-1 ASSESSGREGTEAF
. TRBJ2-7 TRBV5-3 ASSLAGTPTYEQY
. TRBJ1-5 TRBV19 ASSMGGTYSNQPQH
. TRBJ1-2 TRBV6-1 ASSEPGGAYGYT
. TRBJ2-7 TRBV18 ASSGGANSNQY
. TRBJ1-3 TRBV6-5 ASSADTSSGNTIY
. TRBJ2-1 TRBV6-1 ASQYNEQF
TRBD1 TRBJ2-5 TRBV27 ASSLGTANQETQY
. TRBJ1-3 TRBV7-9 ASSPLSVVNTIY
TRBD1 TRBJ1-1 TRBV6-5 ASTLNRGLEAF
. TRBJ2-3 TRBV7-2 AGSRLGGTDTQY
. TRBJ1-5 TRBV18 ASSLNRGNQPQH
. TRBJ1-5 TRBV27 ASSLEYNQPQH
. TRBJ2-5 TRBV2 ASSWEAIPGAQETQY
TRBD1 TRBJ1-1 TRBV7-6 ASSLADRASEAF
TRBD1 TRBJ1-4 TRBV2 ASSDSTGWGEKLF
. TRBJ2-1 TRBV7-9 ASSLASAGANEQF